This T cell receptor beta chain appears in the sequencing data of a study of tumor-infiltrating lymphocytes in primary liver carcinoma (dated by TCRdb to about 2017). Broadly, across the study: Of the five patients, three men and two women aged 30 to 69 years, four had hepatocellular carcinoma and one had combined HCC and intrahepatic cholangiocarcinoma. The tumors of the five patients were staged as T1-T3 N0M0, with maximum diameters ranging from roughly 4.2 to 10 cm. Roughly 3.5 to 7.5 million productive TCRbeta reads were obtained per sample, and no significant difference in read depth was found between tissue types. Across five regions of each liver tumor, along with adjacent normal tissue and blood, the study brought together TCRbeta repertoire sequencing, expression microarrays and whole-exome sequencing. TCRbeta repertoire sequencing covered 35 specimens from 5 patients: roughly 25 tumor regions, 5 adjacent noncancerous liver tissues and 5 peripheral blood samples. To link TCRbeta repertoire diversity with the local molecular phenotype, the approximately 23 tumor region samples were profiled using Agilent mRNA microarrays. Reproducibility between technical replicate repertoires was high, with correlation coefficients above 0.98 and mean shared-clone rates approximately 0.9.

This clonotype was recorded once. The antigen it binds to is not known. No much larger clone exists at a distance of one base, and base qualities are not known. A lone read offers only weak evidence. Overall study outcomes, separate from this receptor: Only about 8-24% of top clones were present in all five regions of a tumor, suggesting spatial heterogeneity of tumor-infiltrating T cells. The study included only a few patients, and the authors note findings should be validated in a larger study. Comparison of CD4+ and CD8+ T cell repertoires was precluded by the use of bulk unsorted samples. Only the TCR beta chain was sequenced, which likely underestimates true repertoire diversity because unpaired alpha chains were not captured. The top 250 clones made up a significantly larger repertoire fraction in tumors than in blood (p = 0.039). Repertoire overlap was higher between tumor regions (mean around 36%) than tumor-adjacent (around 17%) or tumor-blood (about 14%) pairs, consistent with antigen-driven expansion.

From a lookup of the germline V gene, CDR1 and CDR2 are MDHEN and SYDVKM. Including the terminal cysteine and phenylalanine, the CDR3 comprises 18 residues. Only the CDR3 DNA is retained, 54 bases long and in frame from the first base. V is pared back by 1 base and J by 4 bases, with 23 bases lying between the germline termini. Using a constant-region primer and ProtoScript II reverse transcriptase, TCRbeta-specific cDNA was reverse-transcribed from 500 ng total RNA. The TCRbeta libraries were prepared through three rounds of nested multiplex PCR following a slightly modified ARM-PCR procedure. The first two PCR rounds used multiplex TRBV1-TRBV30 forward primers with a Cbeta reverse primer, each for approximately 10 cycles. Sample barcodes and Illumina adapters were added in a final 25-cycle PCR with Deep VentR polymerase. Before sequencing, amplicons between 200 and 500 bp were purified from gel using a QIAquick gel extraction kit. An Illumina HiSeq 2500 was used to sequence the TCRbeta amplicons with 250-bp paired-end reads. On the study's bioinformatics: Quality trimming of reads was performed with Trimmomatic v0.33, and paired reads were merged with FLASH v1.2.11 so that full CDR3 sequences could be recovered. V, D and J germline segments were assigned to the rearranged TCRbeta sequences by MiGEC v1.2.1b. Clonotype statistics, along with Shannon-Wiener diversity indices, were calculated using VDJtools v1.0.0. Except for diversity analysis, only each sample's 250 most abundant clonotypes were used in subsequent analyses to reduce sampling bias. TCRdb applied fastp at Q25 and MiXCR to the public reads, then kept only in-frame beta chains. Rows with a matching CDR3 protein are joined into one entry that keeps the most common DNA and genes. TCRdb, not the original authors, processed these V and J calls. The sample table records tens of thousands of distinct CDR3 sequences; 71% of these occur just once. The top ten clones comprise roughly 15% of the sample.

Total RNA and DNA were co-extracted from about 20-30 mg of bulk tissue with the AllPrep DNA/RNA mini kit, without cell sorting. Surgical resection was performed in China between November 2015 and 2016 on four or five patients with histopathologically diagnosed primary liver carcinoma. At the time of sampling, the patients were treatment-naive and had chronic HBV infection. Five spatially separated regions were sampled from each tumor: the superior, inferior, left-lateral and right-lateral poles, plus the tumor centre. Histology showed that every tumor sample contained more than 80% viable tumor cells. Pieces of fresh tumor and adjacent tissue were cut in half, with one half kept in RNAlater at -80 degrees C and the other half sent for histology.

This sequence uses TRBV28 and TRBJ2-7, with the D gene call left open. This TCR came from a woman between 55 and 75 years old with primary liver carcinoma and hepatitis B virus infection. The sequencing input was liver tumor tissue from sampling region 4. Read against the paper, the sample's cell subset or site label means: tumor region T4, right-lateral pole. In nucleotide form, the sequence is TGTGCCAGCAGTTTATCTCAAGTCGGATGCGGTATAAGTTACGAGCAGTACTTC. The encoded protein is CASSLSQVGCGISYEQYF. This CDR3, with the reference TRBV28 and TRBJ2-7 proteins standing in past its ends, gives the full variable domain DVKVTQSSRYLVKRTGEKVFLECVQDMDHENMFWYRQDPGLGLRLIYFSYDVKMKEKGDIPEGYSVSREKKERFSLILESASTNQTSMYLCASSLSQVGCGISYEQYFGPGTRLTVT.